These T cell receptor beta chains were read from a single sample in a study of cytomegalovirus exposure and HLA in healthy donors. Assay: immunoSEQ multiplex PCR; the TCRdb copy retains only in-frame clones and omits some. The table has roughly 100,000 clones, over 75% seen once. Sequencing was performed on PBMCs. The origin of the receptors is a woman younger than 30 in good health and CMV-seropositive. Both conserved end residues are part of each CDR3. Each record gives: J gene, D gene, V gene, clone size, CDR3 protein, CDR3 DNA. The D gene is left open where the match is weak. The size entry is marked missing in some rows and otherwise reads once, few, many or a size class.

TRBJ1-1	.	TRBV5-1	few	CASSLGAGLNTEAFF	TGCGCCAGCAGCTTGGGGGCAGGCCTGAACACTGAAGCTTTCTTT
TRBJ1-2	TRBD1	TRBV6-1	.	CASSDRGRDGYTF	TGTGCCAGCAGTGACAGGGGGCGGGATGGCTACACCTTC
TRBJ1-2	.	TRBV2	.	CASRSNSGSHGYTF	TGTGCCAGCAGGTCAAATTCAGGGTCTCACGGCTACACCTTC
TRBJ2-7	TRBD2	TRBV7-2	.	CASSWRLAGGREQYF	TGTGCCAGCAGCTGGAGACTAGCGGGGGGAAGAGAGCAGTACTTC
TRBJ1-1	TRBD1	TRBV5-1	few	CASSGGQSNTEAFF	TGCGCCAGCAGCGGGGGACAGTCGAACACTGAAGCTTTCTTT
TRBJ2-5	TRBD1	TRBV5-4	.	CASSPGQHQETQYF	TGTGCCAGCAGCCCGGGACAGCACCAAGAGACCCAGTACTTC
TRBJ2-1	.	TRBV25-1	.	CASSGPGNRINEQFF	TGTGCCAGCAGTGGGCCAGGCAACCGAATCAATGAGCAGTTCTTC
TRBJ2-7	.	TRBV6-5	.	CASSNRAVRGEQYF	TGTGCCAGCAGTAACAGGGCCGTCCGGGGCGAGCAGTACTTC
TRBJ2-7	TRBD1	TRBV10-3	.	CAISERQGNYEQYF	TGTGCCATCAGTGAGAGACAGGGGAACTACGAGCAGTACTTC
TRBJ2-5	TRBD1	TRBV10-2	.	CASKTGIQETQYF	TGCGCCAGCAAGACAGGGATCCAAGAGACCCAGTACTTC
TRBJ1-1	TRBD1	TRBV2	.	CASSPGQPQVNTEAFF	TGTGCCAGCAGTCCGGGACAGCCCCAAGTAAACACTGAAGCTTTCTTT
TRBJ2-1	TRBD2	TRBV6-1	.	CASRIAGNYNEQFF	TGTGCCAGCCGTATAGCGGGTAATTACAATGAGCAGTTCTTC
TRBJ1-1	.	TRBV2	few	CASSVKRQVTEAFF	TGTGCCAGCAGTGTTAAAAGACAGGTGACTGAAGCTTTCTTT
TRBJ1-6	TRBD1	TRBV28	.	CASSFLQGQYTYNSPLHF	TGTGCCAGCAGTTTCCTACAGGGGCAGTACACCTATAATTCACCCCTCCACTTT
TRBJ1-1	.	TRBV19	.	CASSMRVHTEAFF	TGTGCCAGTAGTATGAGGGTCCACACTGAAGCTTTCTTT
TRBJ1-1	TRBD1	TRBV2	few	CASRTGEGGTEAFF	TGTGCCAGCAGGACAGGGGAGGGTGGCACTGAAGCTTTCTTT
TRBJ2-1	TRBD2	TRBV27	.	CASSVPGGRLFF	TGTGCCAGCAGCGTCCCGGGGGGTCGTCTGTTCTTC
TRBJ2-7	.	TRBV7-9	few	CASSSRPTAGPSYEQYF	TGTGCCAGCAGCTCCCGCCCGACCGCAGGGCCCTCCTACGAGCAGTACTTC
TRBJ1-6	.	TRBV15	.	CATRAGLDSPLHF	TGTGCCACCAGGGCAGGTTTGGATTCACCCCTCCACTTT
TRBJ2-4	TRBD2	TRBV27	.	CASSPLAGGEIAPKNIQYF	TGTGCCAGCAGTCCTCTAGCGGGAGGAGAGATAGCTCCCAAAAACATTCAGTACTTC
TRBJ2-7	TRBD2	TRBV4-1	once	CASSPRTSGSLEQYF	TGCGCCAGCAGCCCAAGGACTAGCGGGAGTCTTGAGCAGTACTTC
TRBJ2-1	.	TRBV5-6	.	CASSLVLSGYNEQFF	TGTGCCAGCAGCTTGGTCTTATCGGGTTACAATGAGCAGTTCTTC
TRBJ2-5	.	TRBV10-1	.	CASSEVVGDIQYF	TGCGCCAGCAGTGAAGTAGTTGGGGACATCCAGTACTTC
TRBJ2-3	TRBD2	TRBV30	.	CAWSSGNTDTQYF	TGTGCCTGGAGTAGCGGGAACACAGATACGCAGTATTTT
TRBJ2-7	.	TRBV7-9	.	CASSPTISPRYEQYF	TGTGCCAGCAGTCCCACGATCAGTCCGCGGTACGAGCAGTACTTC
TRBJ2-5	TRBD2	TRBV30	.	CAWRRLAGDTETQYF	TGTGCCTGGAGACGACTAGCGGGAGATACAGAGACCCAGTACTTC
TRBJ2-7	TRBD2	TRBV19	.	CASSVGGNGEQYF	TGTGCCAGTAGTGTGGGAGGGAACGGCGAGCAGTACTTC
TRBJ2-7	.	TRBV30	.	CAWSVLNVYEQYF	TGTGCCTGGAGTGTACTCAACGTCTACGAGCAGTACTTC
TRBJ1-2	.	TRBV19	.	CASTPQGQAFGYTF	TGTGCCAGTACCCCGCAGGGTCAGGCTTTTGGCTACACCTTC
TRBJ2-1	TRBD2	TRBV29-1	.	CSVESLAGAYNEQFF	TGCAGCGTTGAAAGCCTAGCGGGAGCCTACAATGAGCAGTTCTTC
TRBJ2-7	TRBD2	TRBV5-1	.	CASSRAGEGEQYF	TGCGCCAGCAGCCGAGCGGGAGAGGGAGAGCAGTACTTC
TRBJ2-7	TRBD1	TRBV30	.	CAWNWDRAREQYF	TGTGCCTGGAACTGGGACAGGGCTCGCGAGCAGTACTTC
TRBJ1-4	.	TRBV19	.	CASSIAEGLGEKLFF	TGTGCCAGTAGTATAGCGGAGGGGCTGGGGGAAAAACTGTTTTTT
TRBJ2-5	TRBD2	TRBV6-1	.	CASNQGLANQETQYF	TGTGCCAGCAACCAAGGACTAGCCAACCAAGAGACCCAGTACTTC
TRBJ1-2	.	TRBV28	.	CASSLEGGYGYTF	TGTGCCAGCAGTTTAGAAGGGGGCTATGGCTACACCTTC
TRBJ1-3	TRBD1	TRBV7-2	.	CASSLVSGGGNTIYF	TGTGCCAGCAGCTTAGTGTCAGGGGGCGGAAACACCATATATTTT
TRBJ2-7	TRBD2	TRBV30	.	CAWSGLAGVSEQYF	TGTGCCTGGAGTGGTCTAGCGGGAGTGAGTGAGCAGTACTTC
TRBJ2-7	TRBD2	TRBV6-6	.	CASKAGTDEQYF	TGTGCCAGCAAAGCGGGAACCGACGAGCAGTACTTC
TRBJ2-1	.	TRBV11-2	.	CASSLYGGYAYNEQFF	TGTGCCAGCAGCTTATACGGCGGTTATGCCTACAATGAGCAGTTCTTC
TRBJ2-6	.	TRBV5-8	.	CASSLGRVPSGANVLTF	TGTGCCAGCAGCTTGGGTCGGGTTCCCTCTGGGGCCAACGTCCTGACTTTC
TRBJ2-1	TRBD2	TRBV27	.	CASSRWGLAGGGEQFF	TGTGCCAGCAGCCGGTGGGGACTAGCGGGAGGCGGGGAGCAGTTCTTC
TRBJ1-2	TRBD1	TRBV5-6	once	CASSLIGQGGLSAYGYTF	TGTGCCAGCAGCTTGATCGGACAGGGAGGTCTGAGTGCCTATGGCTACACCTTC